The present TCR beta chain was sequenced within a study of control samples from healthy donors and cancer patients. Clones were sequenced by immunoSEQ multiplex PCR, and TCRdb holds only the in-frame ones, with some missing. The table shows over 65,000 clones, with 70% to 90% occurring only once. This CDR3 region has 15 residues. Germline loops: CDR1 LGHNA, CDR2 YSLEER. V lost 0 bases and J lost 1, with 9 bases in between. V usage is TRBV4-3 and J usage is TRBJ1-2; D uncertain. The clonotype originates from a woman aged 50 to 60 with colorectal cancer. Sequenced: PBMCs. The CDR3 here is CASSQDRALNYGYTF. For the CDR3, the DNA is TGCGCCAGCAGCCAAGATCGGGCGCTTAACTATGGCTACACCTTC.